The 17 T cell receptor beta chains below all came from one sample that was sequenced in a study of regulatory T cells in long-lasting Graves disease. According to the study, TCR beta libraries were built with iRepertoire HTBI primers and CDR3-region Arm-PCR. TCRdb re-called the multiplex PCR reads through MiXCR, storing one row per CDR3 protein. The sample has about 470,000 distinct CDR3 sequences; under 25% are singletons. Specified time point: persistent/refractory GD, antithyroid drugs over 5 years with positive TRAb. The TCR library was made from RNA that had been extracted from PBMCs in TRIzol. The sequencing here drew on peripheral blood mononuclear cells (PBMCs), taken when the disease was refractory, from a patient treated with antithyroid drugs. The receptors were sampled from a female donor with Graves disease.

V and J are TRBV7-8 and TRBJ2-3; tentative D call: TRBD2 (6 bases). Germline assignment: CDR1 SGHVS and CDR2 FQNEAQ. The CDR3 has 15 residues. Trimming shortened V by 5 bases and J by 1 base, and 13 bases separated the two germline ends. This CDR3 reads CASSNGRAGTDTQYF. CDR3 sequence (DNA): TGTGCCAGCAGCAACGGGAGAGCAGGCACAGATACGCAGTATTTT.

The chain links TRBV6-2 or TRBV6-3 to TRBJ2-1; D might be TRBD1 (5 bases). V was cut by 9 bases and J by 2 bases, with 11 bases left in between. Per the germline V gene, CDR1 is MNHEY and CDR2 is SVGEGT. The CDR3 has 13 amino acids. CDR3 coding DNA: TGTGCCAGTTCCGACAGACCCTACAATGAGCAGTTCTTC. Protein product: CASSDRPYNEQFF.

This clonotype was found many times. The V call is TRBV7-2, the J call TRBJ1-2; 8 bases line up with TRBD1. Looked up from germline, CDR1 is SGHTA and CDR2 is FQGNSA. This CDR3 has 18 amino acids. Trimming at V came to 4 bases and at J to 0 bases, leaving 13 bases not matched to a gene. This CDR3 reads CASSSPRGQVNTNYGYTF. The DNA for the CDR3 is TGTGCCAGCAGCTCCCCCCGGGGACAGGTCAACACTAACTATGGCTACACCTTC.

The chain couples TRBV7-8 to TRBJ2-7; no reliable D call. The length of the CDR3 is 15 residues. CDR1 and CDR2 from the germline V gene are SGHVS and FQNEAQ. The germline V and J ends were trimmed by 1 base and 2 bases, with 12 bases remaining between them. The CDR3 reads CASSLVGRQTYEQYF. In DNA, the CDR3 is TGTGCCAGCAGCTTAGTAGGGCGTCAGACCTACGAGCAGTACTTC.

This clonotype was counted many times. This chain uses TRBV20-1 with TRBJ2-7, with D maybe TRBD2 (6 bases). The V gene lost 0 bases and the J gene lost 2 bases, with 14 bases spanning the gap. The CDR3 contains 15 residues. CDR1 is DFQATT, CDR2 SNEGSKA, per germline (reference sequence). The CDR3 is CSARDPRRGPYEQYF. CDR3 in DNA: TGCAGTGCTAGAGATCCAAGGAGGGGTCCCTACGAGCAGTACTTC.

The CDR3 protein is CASTYGPNEQYF. For the CDR3, the DNA is TGTGCCAGCACCTACGGGCCGAACGAGCAGTACTTC. The chain joins TRBV28 to TRBJ2-7, with no clear D. CDR1 and CDR2 from the germline V gene are MDHEN and SYDVKM. The V end was cut by 7 bases, the J end by 5 bases, with 12 bases between. The CDR3 is made up of 12 amino acids.

The V gene is TRBV20-1, the J gene TRBJ2-2, with D possibly matching TRBD1 (6 bases). CDR3 length: 15 residues. Germline CDR1 DFQATT, CDR2 SNEGSKA (reference sequence). V was pared by 3 bases and J by 5 bases, with 16 bases between. The CDR3 nucleotides are TGCAGTGCTAGGATGGACAGTCAAGGGACCGGGGAGCTGTTTTTT. Its protein is CSARMDSQGTGELFF.

The chain carries TRBV4-1 and TRBJ2-1; TRBD2 agrees at 14 bases. Germline V gene lookup returns CDR1 MGHRA and CDR2 YSYEKL. This CDR3 has 18 residues. V shed 0 bases and J 9 bases; nucleotides not matched to a gene: 10. This chain's CDR3 is CASSQDLTGLAGVSEQFF. CDR3 coding DNA: TGCGCCAGCAGCCAAGATCTTACGGGACTAGCGGGAGTTAGTGAGCAGTTCTTC.

A word on this clonotype: One base away lies a much larger clone, so this may be a sequencing read error. V is TRBV28 and J is TRBJ1-4; the D is unclear. The V end was cut by 4 bases, the J end by 8 bases, with 14 bases between. The germline V gene encodes CDR1 MDHEN and CDR2 SYDVKM. The CDR3 has 14 amino acids. The CDR3 sequence: CASSSGRHDEKLFF. In DNA, the CDR3 is TGTGCCAGCAGTTCGGGCAGGCATGACGAAAAACTGTTTTTT.

This chain connects TRBV28 to TRBJ1-1, with D unresolved. V gave up 3 bases and J gave up 2 bases, with 16 bases separating them. The length of the CDR3 is 16 residues. Germline V lookup: CDR1 MDHEN, CDR2 SYDVKM. CDR3 DNA: TGTGCCAGCAGTTTTCTCCGGAGGCCGGGAAACACTGAAGCTTTCTTT. Amino acids: CASSFLRRPGNTEAFF. The variable domain in full, with the rest retrieved from reference TRBV28 and TRBJ1-1, is DVKVTQSSRYLVKRTGEKVFLECVQDMDHENMFWYRQDPGLGLRLIYFSYDVKMKEKGDIPEGYSVSREKKERFSLILESASTNQTSMYLCASSFLRRPGNTEAFFGQGTRLTVV.

This clonotype was detected many times. An end of the junction differs from the germline gene, which may be a read error. The V gene is TRBV6-5, the J gene TRBJ2-5; D may be TRBD2 (6 bases). Germline loops: CDR1 MNHEY, CDR2 SVGAGI. The length of the CDR3 is 15 residues. CDR3 sequence: CASSYSPTEGRAIYF. The DNA of the CDR3 is TGTGCCAGCAGTTACTCGCCAACGGAGGGCAGGGCAATTTATTTC.

This clonotype was counted at least ten times. The chain is built from TRBV28 and TRBJ1-5; tentative D call: TRBD1 (6 bases). V dropped 4 bases and J dropped 1 base, with 8 bases sitting between them. The CDR3 totals 14 residues. Germline V gene sequence: CDR1 MDHEN, CDR2 SYDVKM. The CDR3 DNA follows: TGTGCCAGCAGTTCTAGGGGGAGCAATCAGCCCCAGCATTTT. It translates to CASSSRGSNQPQHF.

This clonotype has a handful of counts. The chain joins TRBV2 to TRBJ2-1; TRBD2 matches at 7 bases. V dropped 9 bases and J dropped 5; count of bases not matched to a gene: 13. This CDR3 has 15 residues. Germline V gives CDR1 SNHLY, CDR2 FYNNEI. Here the CDR3 DNA reads TGTGCCAGTGGACCCTGGGGAGGGAACCACAATGAGCAGTTCTTC. Translated, it gives CASGPWGGNHNEQFF.

This clonotype came up many times. The gene calls are TRBV27 and TRBJ1-1; tentative D call: TRBD1 (6 bases). The CDR3 contains 14 residues. Germline V gene lookup returns CDR1 MNHEY and CDR2 SMNVEV (reference sequence). Trimming took 3 bases from V and 1 from J, leaving 9 bases between them. The CDR3 DNA follows: TGTGCCAGCAGTTTCGGGACAACGAACACTGAAGCTTTCTTT. Translating it yields CASSFGTTNTEAFF.

There are a few counts of this clonotype. This chain joins TRBV5-1 and TRBJ2-7; TRBD2 aligns across 10 bases. The trim removed 4 bases at V and 4 bases at J, leaving 11 bases unmatched. CDR3 size: 16 residues. The germline gives CDR1 SGHRS, CDR2 YFSETQ. The CDR3 DNA sequence: TGCGCCAGCAGCCCCTCGTGGGATAGCGGGAGGTACGAGCAGTACTTC. Protein sequence: CASSPSWDSGRYEQYF.

The chain is built from TRBV6-1 and TRBJ1-1; TRBD1 is a possible D gene (5 bases). The CDR3 contains 12 residues. The germline V gene encodes CDR1 MNHNS and CDR2 SASEGT. Trimming stripped 6 bases from V and 6 bases from J, with 11 bases between. CDR3 protein: CASRWGSAEAFF. The CDR3 coding sequence is TGTGCCAGCAGATGGGGGAGCGCTGAAGCTTTCTTT.

Of note for this clonotype: One base away lies a much larger clone, so this may be a sequencing read error. The chain couples TRBV6-2 or TRBV6-3 to TRBJ2-7; 8 bases are a match to TRBD2. This CDR3 contains 13 residues. Unmatched junction bases numbered 7, after V lost 8 bases and J lost 4 bases. Germline-derived CDR1 and CDR2 are MNHEY and SVGEGT. CDR3 protein: CASGSGTLYEQYF. The CDR3 DNA sequence: TGTGCCAGCGGTAGCGGGACCTTGTACGAGCAGTACTTC.